Shown below are 29 T cell receptor beta chains from a single sample sequenced in a study of T cell repertoires in cytomegalovirus infection. From the reads, TCRdb called clonotypes with MiXCR, one entry per CDR3 protein. The data hold about half a million distinct CDR3 sequences, with 30% to 40% observed a single time. For these TCRs, the target antigens are not known. The sample in question was cultured PBMCs, obtained from culture after CMV antigen stimulation. The receptors were sampled from a human donor in good health (CMV status not recorded). Some clones in this sample may be carry-over from other donors' samples.

The V and J genes are TRBV20-1 and TRBJ2-5; D uncertain. CDR3 length equals 16 residues. Germline CDR1 and CDR2: DFQATT and SNEGSKA (reference sequence). Trimming removed 5 bases from V and 0 bases from J, with 19 bases in between. The CDR3 DNA reads as TGCAGTGCTGGCCCCTCGGTGGGGTTCTACCAAGAGACCCAGTACTTC. Translation gives CSAGPSVGFYQETQYF.

This chain links TRBV6-5 with TRBJ1-3; D may be TRBD1 (6 bases). The CDR3 extends over 16 amino acids. Germline V gene data show CDR1 as MNHEY and CDR2 as SVGAGI. V lost 0 bases and J 1 base, leaving 10 bases between the germline ends. Here the CDR3 reads CASSYSQGMSGNTIYF. DNA of the CDR3: TGTGCCAGCAGTTACTCCCAGGGGATGTCTGGAAACACCATATATTTT.

V gene TRBV19 combines with J gene TRBJ2-3; either TRBD1 or TRBD2 may fit D (5 bases each). The CDR3 is 16 residues long. The V and J ends lost 3 bases and 0 bases respectively, with 13 bases between them. CDR1 and CDR2 (germline): LNHDA, SQIVND (reference sequence). CDR3 DNA sequence: TGTGCCAGTAGTATCGGGGCGGTTCTAAGCACAGATACGCAGTATTTT. This codes for CASSIGAVLSTDTQYF. The full variable domain, in which reference TRBV19 and TRBJ2-3 provide the parts outside the CDR3, is DGGITQSPKYLFRKEGQNVTLSCEQNLNHDAMYWYRQDPGQGLRLIYYSQIVNDFQKGDIAEGYSVSREKKESFPLTVTSAQKNPTAFYLCASSIGAVLSTDTQYFGPGTRLTVL.

The chain combines TRBV12-3 or TRBV12-4 with TRBJ2-1; 11 bases are shared with TRBD2. This CDR3 has 15 amino acids. With 5 bases clipped from V and 7 bases from J, the junction kept 7 bases outside the gene matches. The chain's CDR3 is CASSGRGTSGNEQFF. The CDR3 DNA reads as TGTGCCAGCAGTGGGCGCGGGACTAGCGGTAATGAGCAGTTCTTC.

This clonotype was found a few times. The V gene is TRBV6-2 or TRBV6-3, the J gene TRBJ2-1; TRBD2 agrees at 12 bases. The germline V gene has CDR1 MNHEY and CDR2 SVGEGT. Losses at the gene ends were 2 bases for V and 2 bases for J; bases not matched to a gene: 13. The CDR3 has 20 amino acids. In DNA, the CDR3 is TGTGCCAGCAGTTACCACCGGACTAGCGGGACCCTCCGCCCCTACAATGAGCAGTTCTTC. Translation gives CASSYHRTSGTLRPYNEQFF.

This clonotype was seen more than once but under ten times. The chain joins TRBV20-1 to TRBJ2-1; no firm D call. The V gene's germline CDR1 is DFQATT and CDR2 SNEGSKA (reference sequence). This CDR3 has 14 amino acids. Trimming pared 3 bases from V and 2 bases from J, leaving 11 bases between. The CDR3 DNA is TGCAGTGCTAGGCCCCACCGTGCCTACAATGAGCAGTTCTTC. It translates to CSARPHRAYNEQFF.

The chain combines TRBV20-1 with TRBJ2-7; D not certain. Between the trimmed V and J ends, which lost 4 bases and 4 bases, there was a span of 8 bases. This CDR3 has 11 amino acids. Germline V CDR1 and CDR2: DFQATT, SNEGSKA (reference sequence). CDR3 residues: CSAKRLYEQYF. The CDR3 nucleotides read TGCAGTGCTAAAAGGTTGTACGAGCAGTACTTC.

This clonotype was seen more than once but under ten times. The chain combines TRBV20-1 with TRBJ1-4; D not certain. CDR1 is DFQATT, CDR2 SNEGSKA, per germline (reference sequence). V lost 0 bases, J lost 5 bases, and 10 bases lay in between. This CDR3 is built from 14 residues. Here the CDR3 reads CSAREVRKNEKLFF. Here the CDR3 DNA reads TGCAGTGCTAGAGAAGTCCGGAAAAATGAAAAACTGTTTTTT.

The V call is TRBV19, the J call TRBJ1-2, with D possibly being TRBD1 (5 bases). In germline, CDR1 is LNHDA, CDR2 SQIVND (reference sequence). This CDR3 is built from 15 residues. The V and J ends lost 6 bases and 3 bases respectively, with 17 bases between them. In nucleotides, the CDR3 is TGTGCCAGTAGCGCCACAGGAGTTTTTGACTATGGCTACACCTTC. Its protein is CASSATGVFDYGYTF.

This clonotype was seen a few times. CDR3 coding DNA: TGTGCCAGCAGCCAGGAGGGGGCTAATGAAAAACTGTTTTTT. Translation gives CASSQEGANEKLFF. The rearrangement links TRBV7-2 to TRBJ1-4, with D maybe TRBD1 (6 bases). The germline V gene encodes CDR1 SGHTA and CDR2 FQGNSA. V was shortened by 5 bases and J by 3 bases, with 10 bases between the two germline ends. The length of the CDR3 is 14 residues.

The J gene is TRBJ2-1, the V gene TRBV6-5; 10 bases fit TRBD2. This CDR3 region has 16 residues. Per germline, CDR1 MNHEY and CDR2 SVGAGI. V shed 0 bases, J shed 8 bases, and the junction held 7 bases outside the gene matches. The CDR3, as DNA: TGTGCCAGCAGTTACTCGAAAGCGGGAGGGACCGATGAGCAGTTCTTC. It yields the protein CASSYSKAGGTDEQFF.

This sequence joins TRBV7-6 and TRBJ2-1; D remains ambiguous. The CDR3 has 15 residues. V lost 4 bases and J 4 bases, leaving 14 bases between the germline ends. Germline V gene sequence: CDR1 SGHVS, CDR2 FNYEAQ. The CDR3 loop is CASSSPLELYNEQFF. The CDR3 coding sequence is TGTGCCAGCAGCTCACCTCTAGAGTTGTACAATGAGCAGTTCTTC.

This clonotype was recorded at least ten times. The chain joins TRBV7-2 to TRBJ2-3, with D uncertain. The CDR3 is 11 amino acids. Trimming took 2 bases from V and 5 from J, leaving 2 bases between them. Per germline, CDR1 SGHTA and CDR2 FQGNSA. In DNA, the CDR3 is TGTGCCAGCAGCTTACAAGATACGCAGTATTTT. This translates into CASSLQDTQYF.

The rearrangement uses TRBV7-9 and TRBJ2-1; TRBD2 matches 7 bases. The V gene end was trimmed by 6 bases and the J gene end by 5 bases; junction bases not matched to a gene: 13. The CDR3 sequence is 16 residues long. Germline values: CDR1 SEHNR, CDR2 FQNEAQ (reference sequence). The CDR3 protein is CASSSQGGSRHNEQFF. CDR3 nucleotide sequence: TGTGCCAGCAGTTCTCAGGGCGGGAGTAGGCACAATGAGCAGTTCTTC.

The chain uses TRBV9 and TRBJ1-1; a weak D match, TRBD1 (6 bases). V was clipped by 0 bases and J by 2 bases, with 11 bases between them. Per germline, CDR1 SGDLS and CDR2 YYNGEE. This CDR3 has 15 residues. The chain's CDR3 is CASSVGRGLNTEAFF. The CDR3 DNA reads TGTGCCAGCAGCGTAGGACGGGGGCTCAACACTGAAGCTTTCTTT.

The rearrangement joins TRBV7-9 to TRBJ1-6; unclear D gene. There are 15 residues in the CDR3. The germline gives CDR1 SEHNR, CDR2 FQNEAQ (reference sequence). The V and J ends lost 1 base and 10 bases respectively, with 14 bases between them. The CDR3 DNA reads as TGTGCCAGCAGCTTAGACGGCAGGACCGGCTCACCCCTCCACTTT. This codes for CASSLDGRTGSPLHF.

This rearrangement joins TRBV6-1 to TRBJ1-2; D not resolved. Germline loops: CDR1 MNHNS, CDR2 SASEGT. The CDR3 spans 11 residues. Trimming left V 7 bases short and J 5 bases short, with 8 bases between. The CDR3 sequence is CASIYGYGYTF. The CDR3 coding sequence is TGTGCCAGCATTTATGGATATGGCTACACCTTC.

The chain employs TRBV15 and TRBJ1-6; no firm D call. Germline V gene lookup returns CDR1 LNHNV and CDR2 YYDKDF (reference sequence). Trimming took off 1 base at V and 9 bases at J, with 16 bases between the two ends. The CDR3 runs 16 residues. CDR3 region: CATSRALQRRGSPLHF. CDR3 sequence (DNA): TGTGCCACCAGCAGAGCACTACAGCGTCGGGGTTCACCCCTCCACTTT.

The V gene is TRBV6-5, the J gene TRBJ2-1, with TRBD1 matching 8 bases. The CDR3 has 15 amino acids. Trimming removed 2 bases from V and 6 bases from J; junction bases left unmatched: 6. Germline CDR1 reads MNHEY; CDR2 reads SVGAGI. The CDR3 region is CASSYPRTGRNEQFF. DNA for the CDR3: TGTGCCAGCAGTTACCCAAGGACAGGGCGCAATGAGCAGTTCTTC.

This clonotype was seen a handful of times. The chain joins TRBV27 to TRBJ2-7; 7 bases agree with TRBD2. CDR1 and CDR2 from the germline V gene are MNHEY and SMNVEV (reference sequence). This CDR3 spans 15 amino acids. Trimming at V came to 2 bases and at J to 2 bases, leaving 6 bases not matched to a gene. CDR3 DNA: TGTGCCAGCAGTTTAGTGGCGGGAGCGGCCTACGAGCAGTACGTC. Residues: CASSLVAGAAYEQYV.

The V gene is TRBV6-2 or TRBV6-3, the J gene TRBJ2-7; D is perhaps TRBD1 or TRBD2 (5 bases each). Trimming shortened V by 2 bases and J by 6 bases, and 11 bases separated the two germline ends. CDR3 size: 13 residues. Germline CDR1 reads MNHEY; CDR2 reads SVGEGT. CDR3 nucleotide sequence: TGTGCCAGCAGTTACCGGGACGTAGGCGAGCAGTACTTC. This encodes CASSYRDVGEQYF.

Ten or more counts support this clonotype. The gene calls are TRBV7-2 and TRBJ1-4; tentative D call: TRBD1 (6 bases). The germline V gene has CDR1 SGHTA and CDR2 FQGNSA. This CDR3 comprises 14 residues. V gave up 5 bases and J gave up 8 bases, with 15 bases separating them. The CDR3 DNA is TGTGCCAGCAGCCTACAGGGTTGGCAAGAAAAACTGTTTTTT. This sequence encodes CASSLQGWQEKLFF. The full variable domain, rest sourced from reference TRBV7-2 and TRBJ1-4, is GAGVSQSPSNKVTEKGKDVELRCDPISGHTALYWYRQSLGQGLEFLIYFQGNSAPDKSGLPSDRFSAERTGGSVSTLTIQRTQQEDSAVYLCASSLQGWQEKLFFGSGTQLSVL.

The chain links TRBV7-2 to TRBJ2-2; unclear D gene. V lost 2 bases to trimming and J lost 6 bases, with 16 bases between them. CDR3 size: 16 residues. Germline V gene sequence: CDR1 SGHTA, CDR2 FQGNSA. The CDR3 here is CASSLYPGVSAGELFF. DNA for the CDR3: TGTGCCAGCAGCTTATATCCCGGCGTCAGCGCCGGGGAGCTGTTTTTT.

This chain uses TRBV5-1 with TRBJ2-1; TRBD1 agrees at 8 bases. V was pared by 0 bases and J by 9 bases, with 8 bases of the junction left unmatched. The CDR3 totals 15 residues. Looked up from germline, CDR1 is SGHRS and CDR2 is YFSETQ. Here the CDR3 reads CASSLAQGARGEQFF. CDR3 nucleotides: TGCGCCAGCAGCTTGGCCCAGGGGGCGCGGGGTGAGCAGTTCTTC.

This clonotype was picked up a small number of times. The chain has TRBV5-4 and TRBJ2-3; possible D gene TRBD2, 5 bases. V lost 0 bases, J lost 3 bases, and 8 bases lay in between. The CDR3 is 14 amino acids. Germline CDR1 reads SGHNT; CDR2 reads YYREEE (reference sequence). This CDR3 reads CASSLVERTDTQYF. CDR3 nucleotide sequence: TGTGCCAGCAGCTTGGTAGAGCGGACAGATACGCAGTATTTT.

The rearrangement links TRBV19 to TRBJ1-1; TRBD1 matches at 10 bases. The length of the CDR3 is 17 residues. The V segment lost 10 bases and the J segment 1 base; nucleotides outside the gene matches: 15. The germline V gene encodes CDR1 LNHDA and CDR2 SQIVND (reference sequence). The CDR3 reads CATLTLDRGRGNTEAFF. CDR3 DNA sequence: TGTGCCACGCTTACCCTAGACAGGGGGCGGGGGAACACTGAAGCTTTCTTT.

This clonotype was seen only a few times. The chain joins TRBV12-3 or TRBV12-4 to TRBJ2-1, with D maybe TRBD1 (7 bases). CDR3 length: 14 amino acids. The germline V and J ends were trimmed by 7 bases and 4 bases, with 14 bases remaining between them. In DNA form, the CDR3 reads TGTGCCAGCACAGGGGGGCTTCTGTACAATGAGCAGTTCTTC. It yields the protein CASTGGLLYNEQFF.

The sample holds a few counts of this clonotype. The chain is built from TRBV6-2 or TRBV6-3 and TRBJ2-1; the match to TRBD2 covers 12 bases. This CDR3 has 13 residues. V shed 6 bases and J 8 bases; nucleotides not matched to a gene: 2. The V gene's germline CDR1 is MNHEY and CDR2 SVGEGT. The CDR3 loop is CASRRLAGDEQFF. CDR3 nucleotides: TGTGCCAGCAGAAGACTAGCGGGAGATGAGCAGTTCTTC.

The chain links TRBV6-1 to TRBJ2-7, with TRBD1 identical over 8 bases. CDR1 and CDR2 from the germline V gene are MNHNS and SASEGT. The CDR3 is 13 residues long. V lost 10 bases to trimming and J lost 4 bases; unmatched junction nucleotides: 9. The CDR3 loop reads CAIRGQGQYEQYV. The CDR3 DNA follows: TGTGCCATACGAGGACAGGGACAATACGAGCAGTACGTC.